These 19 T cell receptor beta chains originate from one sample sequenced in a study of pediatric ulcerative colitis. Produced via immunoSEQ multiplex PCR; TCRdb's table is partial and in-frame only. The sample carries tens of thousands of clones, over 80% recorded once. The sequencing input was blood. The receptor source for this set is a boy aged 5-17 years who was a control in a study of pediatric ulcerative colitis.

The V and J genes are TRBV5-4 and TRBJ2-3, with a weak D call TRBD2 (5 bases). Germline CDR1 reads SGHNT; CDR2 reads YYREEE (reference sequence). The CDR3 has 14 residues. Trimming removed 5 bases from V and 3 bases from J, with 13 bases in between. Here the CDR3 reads CASSPSTGTDTQYF. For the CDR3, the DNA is TGTGCCAGCAGTCCCTCTACGGGAACAGATACGCAGTATTTT.

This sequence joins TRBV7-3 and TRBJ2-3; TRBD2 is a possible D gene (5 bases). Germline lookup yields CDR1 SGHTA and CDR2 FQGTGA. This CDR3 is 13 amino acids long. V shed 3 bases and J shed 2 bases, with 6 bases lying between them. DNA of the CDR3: TGTGCCAGCAGCTTGACTAACACAGATACGCAGTATTTT. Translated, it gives CASSLTNTDTQYF.

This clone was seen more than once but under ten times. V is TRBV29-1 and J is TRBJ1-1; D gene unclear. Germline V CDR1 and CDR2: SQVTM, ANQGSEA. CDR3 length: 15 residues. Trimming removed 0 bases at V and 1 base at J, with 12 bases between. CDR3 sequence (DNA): TGCAGCGTTGAAGAAGGAAGGATAGGGAACACTGAAGCTTTCTTT. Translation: CSVEEGRIGNTEAFF.

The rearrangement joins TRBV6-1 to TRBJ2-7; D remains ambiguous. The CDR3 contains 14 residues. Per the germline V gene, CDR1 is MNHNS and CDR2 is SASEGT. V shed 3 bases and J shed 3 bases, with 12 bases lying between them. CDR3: CASSEPRRSYEQYF. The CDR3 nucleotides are TGTGCCAGCAGTGAGCCGAGGCGGAGCTACGAGCAGTACTTC.

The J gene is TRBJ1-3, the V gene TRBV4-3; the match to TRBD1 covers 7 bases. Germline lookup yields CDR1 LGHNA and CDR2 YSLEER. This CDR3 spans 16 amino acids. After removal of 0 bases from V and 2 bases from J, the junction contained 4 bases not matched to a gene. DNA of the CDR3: TGCGCCAGCAGCCAAGACCCTACAGGGGCTGGAAACACCATATATTTT. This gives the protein CASSQDPTGAGNTIYF.

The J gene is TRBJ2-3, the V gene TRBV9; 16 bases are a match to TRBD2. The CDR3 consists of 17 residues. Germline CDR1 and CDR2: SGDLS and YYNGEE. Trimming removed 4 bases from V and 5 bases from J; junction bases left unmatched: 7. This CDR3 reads CASSPGTSGRVGDTQYF. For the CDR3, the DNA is TGTGCCAGCAGCCCCGGGACTAGCGGGAGGGTTGGAGATACGCAGTATTTT.

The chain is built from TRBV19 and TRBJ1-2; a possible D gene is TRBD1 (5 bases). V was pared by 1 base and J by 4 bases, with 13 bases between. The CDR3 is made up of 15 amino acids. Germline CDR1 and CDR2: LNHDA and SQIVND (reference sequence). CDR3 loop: CASSIGIGAPYGYTF. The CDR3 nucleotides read TGTGCCAGTAGTATAGGTATCGGGGCTCCCTATGGCTACACCTTC.

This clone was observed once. CDR3 DNA: TGTGCCAGCACCGAGCGGGTCTTACAAGAGACCCAGTACTTC. This translates into CASTERVLQETQYF. The chain carries TRBV6-1 and TRBJ2-5; the D gene is possibly TRBD2 (6 bases). Germline V gene lookup returns CDR1 MNHNS and CDR2 SASEGT. The CDR3 totals 14 residues. Deletions cut 7 bases from V and 2 bases from J, with 14 bases between.

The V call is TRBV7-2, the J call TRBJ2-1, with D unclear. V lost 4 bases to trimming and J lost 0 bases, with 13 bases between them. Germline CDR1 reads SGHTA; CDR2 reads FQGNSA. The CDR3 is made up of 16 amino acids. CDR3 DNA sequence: TGTGCCAGCAGCTCCCCAGAGCTTAGCTCCTACAATGAGCAGTTCTTC. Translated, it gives CASSSPELSSYNEQFF.

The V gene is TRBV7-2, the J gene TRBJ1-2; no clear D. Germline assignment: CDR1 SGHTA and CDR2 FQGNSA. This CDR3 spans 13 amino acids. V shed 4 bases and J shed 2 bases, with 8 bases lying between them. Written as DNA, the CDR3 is TGTGCCAGCAGCTCCATCCGGAACTATGGCTACACCTTC. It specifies CASSSIRNYGYTF.

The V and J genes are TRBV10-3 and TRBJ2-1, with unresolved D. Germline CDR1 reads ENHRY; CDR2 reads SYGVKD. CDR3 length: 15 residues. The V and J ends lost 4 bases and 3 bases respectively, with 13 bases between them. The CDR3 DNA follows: TGTGCCATCAGTGTTGCAGGTTTAATCTACAATGAGCAGTTCTTC. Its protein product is CAISVAGLIYNEQFF.

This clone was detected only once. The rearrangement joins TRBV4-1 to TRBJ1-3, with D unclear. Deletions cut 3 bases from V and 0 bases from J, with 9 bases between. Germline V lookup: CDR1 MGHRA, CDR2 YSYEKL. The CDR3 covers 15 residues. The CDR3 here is CASSHRRDSGNTIYF. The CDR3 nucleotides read TGCGCCAGCAGCCACCGCCGAGACTCTGGAAACACCATATATTTT.

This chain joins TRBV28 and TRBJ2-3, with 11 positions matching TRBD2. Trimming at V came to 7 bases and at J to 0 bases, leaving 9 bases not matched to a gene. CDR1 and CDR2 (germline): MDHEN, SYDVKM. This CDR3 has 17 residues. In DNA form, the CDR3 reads TGTGCCAGCAAACTAGCGGGGGTTTTTAAGAGCACAGATACGCAGTATTTT. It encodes CASKLAGVFKSTDTQYF.

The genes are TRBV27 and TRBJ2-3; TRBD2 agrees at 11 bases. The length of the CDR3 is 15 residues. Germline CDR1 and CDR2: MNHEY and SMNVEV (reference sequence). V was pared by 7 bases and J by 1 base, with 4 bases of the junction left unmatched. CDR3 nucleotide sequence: TGTGCCAGCAAGGAACTAGCGGGGGGCACAGATACGCAGTATTTT. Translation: CASKELAGGTDTQYF.

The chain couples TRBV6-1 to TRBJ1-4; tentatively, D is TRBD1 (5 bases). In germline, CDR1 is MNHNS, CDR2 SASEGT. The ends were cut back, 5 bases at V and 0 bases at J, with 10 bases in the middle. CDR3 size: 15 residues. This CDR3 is CASSLQGATNEKLFF. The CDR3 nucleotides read TGTGCCAGCAGTCTCCAGGGTGCAACTAATGAAAAACTGTTTTTT.

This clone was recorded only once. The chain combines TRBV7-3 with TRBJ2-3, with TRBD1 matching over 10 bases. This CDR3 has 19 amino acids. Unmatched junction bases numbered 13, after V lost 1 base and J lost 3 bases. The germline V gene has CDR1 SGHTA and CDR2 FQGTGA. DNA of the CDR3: TGTGCCAGCAGCTTAATGGTGTTTGGACAGGGGGATGATACAGATACGCAGTATTTT. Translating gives CASSLMVFGQGDDTDTQYF.

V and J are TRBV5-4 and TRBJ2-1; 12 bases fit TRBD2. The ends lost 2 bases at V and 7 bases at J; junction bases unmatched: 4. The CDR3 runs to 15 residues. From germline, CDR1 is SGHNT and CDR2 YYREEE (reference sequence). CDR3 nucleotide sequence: TGTGCCAGCAGCTTACTAGCGGGAGGAGGTAATGAGCAGTTCTTC. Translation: CASSLLAGGGNEQFF. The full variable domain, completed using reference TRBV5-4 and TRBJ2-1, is ETGVTQSPTHLIKTRGQQVTLRCSSQSGHNTVSWYQQALGQGPQFIFQYYREEENGRGNFPPRFSGLQFPNYSSELNVNALELDDSALYLCASSLLAGGGNEQFFGPGTRLTVL.

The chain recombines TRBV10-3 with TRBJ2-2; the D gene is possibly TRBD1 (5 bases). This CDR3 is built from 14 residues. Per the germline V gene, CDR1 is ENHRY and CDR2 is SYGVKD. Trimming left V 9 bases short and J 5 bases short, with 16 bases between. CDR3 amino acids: CAMTARAWTGELFF. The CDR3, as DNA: TGTGCCATGACGGCCAGGGCCTGGACCGGGGAGCTGTTTTTT.

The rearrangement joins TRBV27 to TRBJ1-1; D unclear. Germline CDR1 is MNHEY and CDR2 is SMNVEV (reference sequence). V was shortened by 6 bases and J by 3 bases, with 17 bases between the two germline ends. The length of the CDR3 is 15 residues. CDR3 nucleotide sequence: TGTGCCAGCAGCTCCTGGCGACGCCAGCACACTGAAGCTTTCTTT. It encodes CASSSWRRQHTEAFF.